A selection of T cell receptor beta chains follows, all from one sample in a study of cytomegalovirus exposure and HLA in healthy donors. Clones were read by immunoSEQ multiplex PCR, and TCRdb kept only the in-frame ones, dropping some. The sample lists about 170,000 clones, 62% seen once, with around 3% in the top ten. The sequenced sample was PBMCs. Source of these receptors: a man aged 35-49 years in good health and CMV-seronegative. Both conserved end residues are part of each CDR3. A D gene is named only where the DNA matches it firmly. The size of a clone is reported for some rows only, either as once, few or many, or as a class for expanded clones.

TRBD1 | TRBJ1-2 | TRBV30 | . | CAWSPPGTGKVSNGYTF | TGTGCCTGGAGCCCACCGGGGACAGGGAAAGTTTCAAATGGCTACACCTTC
. | TRBJ1-5 | TRBV19 | . | CASSIGGGMSNQPQHF | TGTGCCAGTAGTATAGGCGGGGGTATGAGCAATCAGCCCCAGCATTTT
TRBD1 | TRBJ2-7 | TRBV19 | . | CASRLDRGAYEQYF | TGTGCCAGTAGGCTGGACAGGGGTGCTTACGAGCAGTACTTC
TRBD1 | TRBJ1-3 | TRBV19 | . | CASSVTGAGNTIYF | TGTGCCAGTAGTGTTACAGGGGCTGGAAACACCATATATTTT
. | TRBJ2-5 | TRBV29-1 | . | CSVETQTRGGETQYF | TGCAGCGTTGAGACCCAGACGCGGGGTGGGGAGACCCAGTACTTC
. | TRBJ1-5 | TRBV19 | . | CASTANSDRYSNQPQHF | TGTGCCAGTACGGCGAACAGCGACAGATATAGCAATCAGCCCCAGCATTTT
TRBD2 | TRBJ2-3 | TRBV5-4 | . | CASSWPGLAGVNTQYF | TGTGCCAGCAGCTGGCCGGGACTAGCGGGAGTTAATACGCAGTATTTT
TRBD2 | TRBJ2-3 | TRBV7-9 | . | CASSSTSGGTNTQYF | TGTGCCAGCAGCTCGACTAGCGGGGGAACAAATACGCAGTATTTT
. | TRBJ1-6 | TRBV6-5 | . | CASRQAWASPLHF | TGTGCCAGCAGACAAGCCTGGGCTTCACCCCTCCACTTT
TRBD2 | TRBJ2-3 | TRBV7-2 | . | CASSPQSAGSGTDTQYF | TGTGCCAGCAGCCCCCAGTCAGCGGGATCTGGCACAGATACGCAGTATTTT
. | TRBJ2-2 | TRBV19 | . | CASSIDLQANTGELFF | TGTGCCAGTAGTATAGATCTGCAGGCGAACACCGGGGAGCTGTTTTTT
. | TRBJ2-7 | TRBV4-1 | few | CASSHKVAAAATLGYEQYF | TGCGCCAGCAGCCACAAGGTTGCGGCAGCGGCGACTCTCGGCTACGAGCAGTACTTC
TRBD2 | TRBJ2-5 | TRBV5-1 | . | CASSSSGGTGQETQYF | TGCGCCAGCAGCTCGAGCGGGGGGACTGGGCAAGAGACCCAGTACTTC
. | TRBJ1-5 | TRBV7-9 | . | CSSSLGTGKQPQHF | TGTTCCAGCAGCTTAGGTACGGGAAAGCAGCCCCAGCATTTT
TRBD1 | TRBJ1-5 | TRBV6-5 | . | CASSYIRGSQPQHF | TGTGCCAGCAGTTACATCAGGGGGAGTCAGCCCCAGCATTTT
. | TRBJ1-1 | TRBV18 | . | CASSQGTMNTEAFF | TGTGCCAGCTCACAGGGGACAATGAACACTGAAGCTTTCTTT
TRBD2 | TRBJ2-3 | TRBV6-5 | . | CASSPGLVGTDTQYF | TGTGCCAGCAGTCCGGGACTAGTGGGCACAGATACGCAGTATTTT
. | TRBJ2-7 | TRBV5-6 | once | CASSPARGYEQYF | TGTGCCAGCAGCCCGGCAAGAGGCTACGAGCAGTACTTC
TRBD2 | TRBJ2-1 | TRBV29-1 | . | CSAAGTSGRVDEQFF | TGCAGCGCCGCCGGGACTAGCGGGAGGGTTGATGAGCAGTTCTTC
TRBD1 | TRBJ2-7 | TRBV5-6 | few | CASSRGTGGIGLYEQYF | TGTGCCAGCAGCCGTGGGACAGGGGGTATTGGCCTGTACGAGCAGTACTTC
TRBD1 | TRBJ1-5 | TRBV27 | . | CASSPTGGSQPQHF | TGTGCCAGCAGCCCGACAGGGGGAAGTCAGCCCCAGCATTTT
TRBD1 | TRBJ2-7 | TRBV28 | few | CASSTSAGTASYEQYF | TGTGCCAGCAGTACTTCCGCCGGGACAGCATCCTACGAGCAGTACTTC
. | TRBJ1-2 | TRBV7-2 | . | CASRGTGSYGYTF | TGTGCCAGCAGGGGTACAGGGTCCTATGGCTACACCTTC
. | TRBJ1-3 | TRBV9 | . | CASSITGFDTIYF | TGTGCCAGCAGCATTACAGGGTTTGACACCATATATTTT
. | TRBJ1-6 | TRBV5-5 | . | CASSLEAGGSSPLHF | TGTGCCAGCAGCTTGGAGGCGGGGGGCAGCTCACCCCTCCACTTT
TRBD2 | TRBJ2-3 | TRBV15 | few | CATSRDIRASGNTDTQYF | TGTGCCACCAGCAGAGATATCAGGGCTAGCGGAAACACAGATACGCAGTATTTT
TRBD1 | TRBJ1-5 | TRBV28 | few | CASSLFGQGEGQPQHF | TGTGCCAGCAGTTTATTTGGGCAGGGGGAAGGTCAGCCCCAGCATTTT
. | TRBJ1-6 | TRBV9 | few | CASSVGGQTPLHF | TGTGCCAGCAGCGTAGGAGGACAAACACCCCTCCACTTT
TRBD1 | TRBJ1-1 | TRBV30 | once | CAYAQGQGRPTEAFF | TGTGCCTACGCCCAGGGACAGGGCAGACCCACTGAAGCTTTCTTT